The next 29 T cell receptor beta chains were all read from a single sample in a study of cytomegalovirus exposure and HLA in healthy donors. 13 Jbeta primers and 60 Vbeta primers were used for the PCR. Profiled with immunoSEQ multiplex PCR; TCRdb holds only in-frame clones, not every one. This sample has 50,000 or so clones, with less than 70% found just once. Sequencing input: PBMCs. The receptors were gathered from a human donor in good health.

This clone was seen many times. The chain links TRBV19 to TRBJ1-6; 9 positions match TRBD1. Trimming took 6 bases from V and 13 from J; bases not matched to a gene: 7. Per the germline V gene, CDR1 is LNHDA and CDR2 is SQIVND (reference sequence). The CDR3 sequence is 13 residues long. The CDR3 protein is CASSPTGGSPLHF. The DNA for the CDR3 is TGTGCCAGTAGCCCGACAGGGGGGTCGCCCCTCCACTTT.

V is TRBV12-5 and J is TRBJ2-5; 16 bases align to TRBD2. Trimming removed 1 base from V and 5 bases from J; junction bases left unmatched: 19. Germline values: CDR1 LGHNT, CDR2 FRNRAP. The CDR3 is 22 amino acids. The CDR3 sequence: CASGLALPGLAGGLRESETQYF. CDR3 nucleotides: TGTGCTAGTGGTTTGGCCCTACCGGGACTAGCGGGGGGGCTCAGAGAGTCCGAGACCCAGTACTTC.

This clone has a single count. V gene TRBV11-2 combines with J gene TRBJ2-7, with TRBD1 matching over 7 bases. V was clipped by 7 bases and J by 2 bases; unmatched bases: 5. This CDR3 has 13 amino acids. The germline CDR1 and CDR2 sequences are SGHAT and FQNNGV. The CDR3 sequence is CASKGTVTYEQYF. The CDR3 nucleotides are TGTGCCAGCAAAGGGACAGTTACCTACGAGCAGTACTTC.

This clone ranks as medium-sized (0.01 to 0.1%). This chain joins TRBV28 and TRBJ2-2; D gene unclear. CDR3 length equals 13 residues. The germline V gene has CDR1 MDHEN and CDR2 SYDVKM. With 3 bases removed from V and 6 bases from J, the gap between germline ends came to 8 bases. CDR3 in amino acids: CASSLISAGELFF. In nucleotides, the CDR3 is TGTGCCAGCAGTTTGATCAGTGCCGGGGAGCTGTTTTTT.

V gene TRBV27 combines with J gene TRBJ2-7, with 13 positions matching TRBD2. Germline loops: CDR1 MNHEY, CDR2 SMNVEV (reference sequence). V shed 6 bases and J 1 base; nucleotides not matched to a gene: 3. The CDR3 totals 15 residues. The chain's CDR3 is CASRRTSGGSYEQYF. DNA for the CDR3: TGTGCCAGCAGACGGACTAGCGGGGGTTCCTACGAGCAGTACTTC.

The chain combines TRBV7-2 with TRBJ2-2; perhaps TRBD2 as D (6 bases). Per germline, CDR1 SGHTA and CDR2 FQGNSA. V lost 6 bases to trimming and J lost 4 bases, with 15 bases between them. CDR3 length equals 15 residues. This chain's CDR3 is CASRPSLGGTGELFF. The CDR3 coding sequence is TGTGCCAGCAGGCCTAGCCTGGGGGGCACCGGGGAGCTGTTTTTT.

The chain links TRBV4-2 to TRBJ2-1, with TRBD2 matching 9 bases. Germline V CDR1 and CDR2: LGHNA, YNFKEQ. This CDR3 region has 18 residues. J was trimmed by 8 bases and V by 0 bases; bases with no gene match: 14. Written as DNA, the CDR3 is TGTGCCAGCAGCCAAGAGGTTCTGAGCGGGGGGTCCCCGGATGAGCAGTTCTTC. Translated: CASSQEVLSGGSPDEQFF.

This clone has a handful of counts. The rearrangement uses TRBV19 and TRBJ2-5; 12 bases match TRBD1. CDR1 is LNHDA and CDR2 is SQIVND in the germline V gene (reference sequence). The CDR3 consists of 15 residues. V gave up 3 bases and J gave up 5 bases; unmatched junction bases: 4. The CDR3 coding sequence is TGTGCCAGTAGTATCGGGACAGGGGGCTATGAGACCCAGTACTTC. Amino acid sequence: CASSIGTGGYETQYF.

The genes are TRBV6-1 and TRBJ2-5, with D unclear. The J call is uncertain, as TRBJ2-7 better fits the DNA end. The length of the CDR3 is 12 residues. Germline V gene data show CDR1 as MNHNS and CDR2 as SASEGT. This chain's CDR3 is CASSESRYEQYF. CDR3 DNA: TGTGCCAGCAGTGAATCGAGATACGAGCAGTACTTC.

The V call is TRBV6-5, the J call TRBJ2-4, with a possible D match to TRBD2 (5 bases). The V end lost 0 bases, the J end lost 8 bases, and 14 bases lay between the germline ends. This CDR3 is built from 15 residues. CDR1 is MNHEY, CDR2 SVGAGI, per germline. The CDR3 reads CASSYSETRRDIQYF. The DNA of the CDR3 is TGTGCCAGCAGTTACTCGGAGACCCGGCGGGACATTCAGTACTTC.

This clone has more than one count but fewer than ten. The V gene is TRBV4-2, the J gene TRBJ2-3, with a tentative D call TRBD2 (6 bases). Trimming removed 1 base from V and 6 bases from J, with 17 bases in between. Germline-derived CDR1 and CDR2 are LGHNA and YNFKEQ. The CDR3 sequence is 16 residues long. The DNA for the CDR3 is TGTGCCAGCAGCCAAGGGACTAATTCCTTATCCGATACGCAGTATTTT. As protein: CASSQGTNSLSDTQYF.

The chain links TRBV10-1 to TRBJ2-7, with TRBD1 identical over 10 bases. Germline values: CDR1 WNHNN, CDR2 SYGVQD (reference sequence). Trimming cost V 8 bases and J 3 bases; bases outside gene matches: 7. CDR3 length: 14 residues. The CDR3 region is CASRPGQGIYEQYF. In DNA form, the CDR3 reads TGCGCCAGCCGACCGGGACAGGGGATCTACGAGCAGTACTTC.

The chain recombines TRBV30 with TRBJ2-3; 9 positions match TRBD2. The CDR3 totals 15 residues. The germline CDR1 and CDR2 sequences are GTSNPN and SVGIG (reference sequence). The ends lost 5 bases at V and 5 bases at J; junction bases unmatched: 11. CDR3 in DNA: TGTGCCTGGGACCCCCGCGTTAGCGGGGGAGATACGCAGTATTTT. The encoded protein is CAWDPRVSGGDTQYF. Looking up the rest from reference TRBV30 and TRBJ2-3 gives the full variable domain: SQTIHQWPATLVQPVGSPLSLECTVEGTSNPNLYWYRQAAGRGLQLLFYSVGIGQISSEVPQNLSASRPQDRQFILSSKKLLLSDSGFYLCAWDPRVSGGDTQYFGPGTRLTVL.

The V gene is TRBV19, the J gene TRBJ2-7, with 9 nucleotides matching TRBD1. The length of the CDR3 is 15 residues. The germline V gene encodes CDR1 LNHDA and CDR2 SQIVND (reference sequence). J gave up 7 bases and V 4 bases, and 11 bases lay outside the gene matches. CDR3 in amino acids: CASSTANRGLGEQYF. The CDR3 DNA is TGTGCCAGTAGTACCGCCAACAGGGGGCTGGGGGAGCAGTACTTC.

The V and J genes are TRBV10-1 and TRBJ1-1, with D uncertain. The CDR3 has 17 amino acids. The germline gives CDR1 WNHNN, CDR2 SYGVQD (reference sequence). V was shortened by 0 bases and J by 3 bases, with 17 bases between the two germline ends. The CDR3, as DNA: TGCGCCAGCAGTGAGTCAAGCGCGGGAACGGGATACACTGAAGCTTTCTTT. This encodes CASSESSAGTGYTEAFF.

The chain links TRBV4-2 to TRBJ2-7, with 9 bases identical to TRBD2. The CDR3 has 18 residues. Germline CDR1 and CDR2: LGHNA and YNFKEQ. Unmatched junction bases numbered 11, after V lost 0 bases and J lost 2 bases. CDR3 DNA sequence: TGTGCCAGCAGCCAAGATCTTGGTAGCGGGGGACCAACCTACGAGCAGTACTTC. It yields the protein CASSQDLGSGGPTYEQYF.

The rearrangement joins TRBV19 to TRBJ1-1; D gene unclear. Germline CDR1 reads LNHDA; CDR2 reads SQIVND (reference sequence). The germline V and J ends were trimmed by 6 bases and 3 bases, with 11 bases remaining between them. The CDR3 is 13 amino acids. Here the CDR3 reads CASSYGKYTEAFF. CDR3 DNA: TGTGCCAGTAGCTACGGGAAGTACACTGAAGCTTTCTTT.

This clone appeared a few times. The gene calls are TRBV7-8 and TRBJ2-3; 8 bases are shared with TRBD2. The CDR3 runs 15 residues. The junction had 4 bases not matched to a gene; V was cut back by 2 bases and J by 3 bases. From germline, CDR1 is SGHVS and CDR2 FQNEAQ. The DNA for the CDR3 is TGTGCCAGCAGCTTAAGACTAGCGAGAACAGATACGCAGTATTTT. Protein: CASSLRLARTDTQYF.

This clone was seen more than once but under ten times. This chain joins TRBV7-8 and TRBJ2-7; TRBD2 agrees at 7 bases. Germline V gives CDR1 SGHVS, CDR2 FQNEAQ. This CDR3 is 17 amino acids long. The ends lost 3 bases at V and 4 bases at J; junction bases unmatched: 15. The CDR3 region is CASSLSIRGGSVYEQYF. The CDR3 DNA follows: TGTGCCAGCAGCTTGTCCATCCGCGGGGGTTCGGTGTACGAGCAGTACTTC.

The sample holds a few counts of this clone. The chain uses TRBV7-9 and TRBJ2-7; 9 nucleotides agree with TRBD1. J gave up 2 bases and V 1 base, and 3 bases lay outside the gene matches. Per germline, CDR1 SEHNR and CDR2 FQNEAQ (reference sequence). This CDR3 contains 15 residues. The CDR3 region is CASSLGDRVTYEQYF. The CDR3 DNA sequence: TGTGCCAGCAGCTTAGGGGACAGGGTCACCTACGAGCAGTACTTC.

The chain joins TRBV7-2 to TRBJ1-5; D perhaps matches TRBD1 (6 bases). There are 15 residues in the CDR3. CDR1 SGHTA and CDR2 FQGNSA come from the germline V gene. Trimming removed 8 bases at V and 6 bases at J, with 20 bases between. CDR3 sequence (DNA): TGTGCCAGCGACGGGGGGGCAGGGCAAGGTCAGCCCCAGCATTTT. This codes for CASDGGAGQGQPQHF.

This chain uses TRBV7-2 with TRBJ1-4; 11 nucleotides align to TRBD1. Germline V gene sequence: CDR1 SGHTA, CDR2 FQGNSA. V was clipped by 4 bases and J by 10 bases; unmatched bases: 8. The CDR3 contains 15 residues. Written as DNA, the CDR3 is TGTGCCAGCAGCTCTTGGACAGGGGGCTTCGGAAAACTGTTTTTT. Amino acid sequence: CASSSWTGGFGKLFF.

The rearrangement links TRBV4-2 to TRBJ2-3; a possible D gene is TRBD2 (6 bases). This CDR3 has 17 amino acids. The germline gives CDR1 LGHNA, CDR2 YNFKEQ. The ends were cut back, 1 base at V and 1 base at J, with 15 bases in the middle. CDR3: CASSQVLAYSGTDTQYF. The CDR3 DNA reads TGTGCCAGCAGCCAAGTACTAGCCTACTCGGGCACAGATACGCAGTATTTT.

CDR3 residues: CASSLMPGGQYEQYF. The CDR3 DNA reads TGTGCCAGCAGCTTAATGCCAGGGGGCCAATACGAGCAGTACTTC. The chain joins TRBV7-3 to TRBJ2-7, with 8 bases lining up with TRBD1. This CDR3 has 15 amino acids. Germline CDR1 and CDR2: SGHTA and FQGTGA. The junction had 6 bases not matched to a gene; V was cut back by 1 base and J by 4 bases.

This clone occurred once. The rearrangement uses TRBV5-6 and TRBJ2-3; TRBD1 matches 7 bases. The CDR3 has 11 amino acids. V lost 3 bases to trimming and J lost 10 bases; unmatched junction nucleotides: 2. The germline V gene has CDR1 SGHDT and CDR2 YYEEEE. The CDR3 sequence: CASSSQGAQYF. The CDR3 DNA follows: TGTGCCAGCAGCTCTCAGGGGGCGCAGTATTTT.

The CDR3 DNA reads as TGTGCCAGCAGCCCTATCGGGCGGGCAGATACGCAGTATTTT. It specifies CASSPIGRADTQYF. The chain joins TRBV7-9 to TRBJ2-3; D possibly corresponds to TRBD2 (5 bases). V lost 5 bases to trimming and J lost 4 bases, with 13 bases between them. Germline CDR1 reads SEHNR; CDR2 reads FQNEAQ (reference sequence). The CDR3 length is 14 residues.

This CDR3 is CASSPTSGGAGANVLTF. The DNA of the CDR3 is TGCGCCAGCAGCCCCACTAGCGGGGGGGCTGGGGCCAACGTCCTGACTTTC. V usage is TRBV5-1 and J usage is TRBJ2-6; 13 bases line up with TRBD2. V shed 4 bases, J shed 2 bases, and the junction held 3 bases outside the gene matches. Looked up from germline, CDR1 is SGHRS and CDR2 is YFSETQ. The CDR3 is 17 amino acids.

This clone was counted a few times. The chain links TRBV19 to TRBJ1-1; D is possibly TRBD1 (6 bases). Trimming left V 3 bases short and J 7 bases short, with 12 bases between. The CDR3 runs to 13 residues. Germline CDR1 is LNHDA and CDR2 is SQIVND (reference sequence). CDR3: CASSMNRVGEAFF. For the CDR3, the DNA is TGTGCCAGTAGTATGAACAGGGTAGGTGAAGCTTTCTTT.

In its sample, this clone was seen a few times. This chain uses TRBV10-1 with TRBJ1-5; perhaps TRBD1 as D (5 bases). This CDR3 contains 14 residues. The germline V gene has CDR1 WNHNN and CDR2 SYGVQD (reference sequence). V lost 6 bases, J lost 1 base, and 10 bases lay in between. The chain's CDR3 is CASRGGRSNQPQHF. The CDR3 region has the DNA TGCGCCAGCAGGGGGGGACGGAGCAATCAGCCCCAGCATTTT.